These 17 T cell receptor beta chains share one sample of origin, sequenced in a study of cytomegalovirus exposure and HLA in healthy donors. The PCR made use of 60 Vbeta and 13 Jbeta primers. Assay used: immunoSEQ multiplex PCR; TCRdb lists only in-frame clones, some missing. The sample shows 74,000 or so clones, 60% to 85% of them seen only once. The sequencing sample was made of PBMCs. The receptors derive from a woman aged 40 to 50 in good health and CMV-seropositive.

The gene calls are TRBV5-1 and TRBJ1-1, with 11 bases identical to TRBD1. The CDR3 extends over 14 amino acids. J was trimmed by 5 bases and V by 4 bases; bases with no gene match: 4. Germline V gene data show CDR1 as SGHRS and CDR2 as YFSETQ. The CDR3 protein is CASSTGQGATEAFF. CDR3 coding DNA: TGCGCCAGCAGCACCGGACAGGGGGCGACTGAAGCTTTCTTT.

J is TRBJ2-1 and V is TRBV5-6; TRBD1 is a possible D gene (8 bases). The V end was cut by 2 bases, the J end by 5 bases, with 23 bases between. This CDR3 has 18 residues. The V gene's germline CDR1 is SGHDT and CDR2 YYEEEE. The CDR3 DNA reads TGTGCCAGCAGCTTTATGGACAGGGTAAACCGGGAGGACAATGAGCAGTTCTTC. Translated: CASSFMDRVNREDNEQFF.

The chain recombines TRBV30 with TRBJ2-5; TRBD1 is a possible D gene (5 bases). Between the trimmed V and J ends, which lost 0 bases and 9 bases, there was a span of 11 bases. CDR3 length equals 12 residues. Germline V gives CDR1 GTSNPN, CDR2 SVGIG (reference sequence). CDR3 coding DNA: TGTGCCTGGAGTGTACAGGCGGCGTCCCAGTACTTC. This encodes CAWSVQAASQYF.

The gene calls are TRBV18 and TRBJ2-3, with 7 positions matching TRBD2. The germline V gene has CDR1 KGHSH and CDR2 LQKENI. V lost 0 bases, J lost 8 bases, and 8 bases stayed unmatched. This CDR3 is built from 15 residues. The CDR3 nucleotides read TGTGCCAGCTCACCACCTGGGAGGGACGGTGGTACGCAGTATTTT. Amino acid sequence: CASSPPGRDGGTQYF.

The chain recombines TRBV2 with TRBJ1-2; no clear D gene. Germline values: CDR1 SNHLY, CDR2 FYNNEI. The V end lost 8 bases, the J end lost 0 bases, and 7 bases lay between the germline ends. The CDR3 is 12 residues long. The CDR3: CASHIANYGYTF. CDR3 bases: TGTGCCAGCCATATAGCTAACTATGGCTACACCTTC. The full variable domain, completed using reference TRBV2 and TRBJ1-2, is EPEVTQTPSHQVTQMGQEVILRCVPISNHLYFYWYRQILGQKVEFLVSFYNNEISEKSEIFDDQFSVERPDGSNFTLKIRSTKLEDSAMYFCASHIANYGYTFGSGTRLTVV.

The V call is TRBV5-1, the J call TRBJ2-5; TRBD2 matches at 13 bases. Germline trimming cut 4 bases from V and 5 bases from J; bases unmatched to any gene: 8. This CDR3 contains 16 residues. Looked up from germline, CDR1 is SGHRS and CDR2 is YFSETQ. The CDR3 loop is CASSNVGLAGVETQYF. The CDR3 DNA is TGCGCCAGCAGCAACGTAGGACTAGCGGGAGTGGAGACCCAGTACTTC.

This chain uses TRBV30 with TRBJ2-5, with 10 bases lining up with TRBD2. This CDR3 has 16 residues. Germline values: CDR1 GTSNPN, CDR2 SVGIG (reference sequence). V trimming: 3 bases; J trimming: 3 bases; junction bases outside the gene matches: 10. CDR3 protein: CAWSSVLAGIEETQYF. As DNA, the CDR3 is TGTGCCTGGAGCTCTGTACTAGCGGGGATCGAAGAGACCCAGTACTTC.

CDR3 in amino acids: CASSFGRSEAFF. CDR3 coding DNA: TGTGCCAGCAGTTTTGGGAGGTCTGAAGCTTTCTTT. This sequence joins TRBV6-1 and TRBJ1-1; D uncertain. V lost 5 bases and J 6 bases, leaving 10 bases between the germline ends. The CDR3 runs 12 residues. Germline values: CDR1 MNHNS, CDR2 SASEGT.

The rearrangement links TRBV5-1 to TRBJ2-7; D possibly corresponds to TRBD2 (5 bases). The CDR3 loop spans 13 amino acids. The V end was cut by 5 bases, the J end by 5 bases, with 14 bases between. Looked up from germline, CDR1 is SGHRS and CDR2 is YFSETQ. DNA for the CDR3: TGCGCCAGCAGTCGGGGTCCTCTGAACGAGCAGTACTTC. The encoded protein is CASSRGPLNEQYF.

This rearrangement joins TRBV4-2 to TRBJ2-5; TRBD2 aligns across 9 bases. The tail of the sequence fits TRBJ2-7 better, so the J call may be wrong. The CDR3 has 16 amino acids. The V gene's germline CDR1 is LGHNA and CDR2 YNFKEQ. CDR3 in amino acids: CASSQEVGGGDYEQYF. In DNA, the CDR3 is TGTGCCAGCAGCCAAGAAGTCGGCGGGGGGGACTACGAGCAGTACTTC.

A single count supports this clone. V and J are TRBV5-1 and TRBJ1-6, with 7 bases that match TRBD1. From germline, CDR1 is SGHRS and CDR2 YFSETQ. The CDR3 consists of 15 residues. With 5 bases clipped from V and 8 bases from J, the junction kept 10 bases outside the gene matches. CDR3 nucleotide sequence: TGCGCCAGCAGTTTCTTAACAGGGGCTGATTCACCCCTCCACTTT. Translated: CASSFLTGADSPLHF.

A single count supports this clone. V usage is TRBV7-6 and J usage is TRBJ1-5; unclear D gene. This CDR3 is built from 14 residues. The germline gives CDR1 SGHVS, CDR2 FNYEAQ. V lost 0 bases and J 5 bases, leaving 8 bases between the germline ends. DNA for the CDR3: TGTGCCAGCAGCTTAGCGGGCGGGGATCAGCCCCAGCATTTT. Its translation is CASSLAGGDQPQHF. Supplemented by reference TRBV7-6 and TRBJ1-5, the full variable domain reads GAGVSQSPRYKVTKRGQDVALRCDPISGHVSLYWYRQALGQGPEFLTYFNYEAQQDKSGLPNDRFSAERPEGSISTLTIQRTEQRDSAMYRCASSLAGGDQPQHFGDGTRLSIL.

This clone showed up just a few times. The rearrangement joins TRBV28 to TRBJ2-1; maybe TRBD1 (5 bases). This CDR3 spans 13 amino acids. Germline CDR1 and CDR2: MDHEN and SYDVKM. V gave up 8 bases and J gave up 2 bases, with 10 bases separating them. The chain's CDR3 is CASEDNTYNEQFF. CDR3 DNA sequence: TGTGCCAGCGAGGACAACACCTACAATGAGCAGTTCTTC. Supplemented by reference TRBV28 and TRBJ2-1, the full variable domain reads DVKVTQSSRYLVKRTGEKVFLECVQDMDHENMFWYRQDPGLGLRLIYFSYDVKMKEKGDIPEGYSVSREKKERFSLILESASTNQTSMYLCASEDNTYNEQFFGPGTRLTVL.

The chain couples TRBV29-1 to TRBJ2-3; D remains unclear. The V and J ends lost 3 bases and 0 bases respectively, with 7 bases between them. The CDR3 consists of 13 residues. Per the germline V gene, CDR1 is SQVTM and CDR2 is ANQGSEA. CDR3 in DNA: TGCAGCGTTGATCCGGAGAGCACAGATACGCAGTATTTT. It codes for CSVDPESTDTQYF.

This chain uses TRBV28 with TRBJ1-4; unclear D gene. The CDR3 runs to 12 residues. V lost 5 bases to trimming and J lost 8 bases, with 9 bases between them. Germline V lookup: CDR1 MDHEN, CDR2 SYDVKM. CDR3 in amino acids: CASSLEIEKLFF. For the CDR3, the DNA is TGTGCCAGCAGTCTAGAAATCGAAAAACTGTTTTTT.

The rearrangement links TRBV29-1 to TRBJ2-3; a possible D gene is TRBD2 (7 bases). V was cut by 3 bases and J by 2 bases, with 15 bases left in between. CDR1 and CDR2 from the germline V gene are SQVTM and ANQGSEA. The CDR3 has 15 residues. CDR3 sequence (DNA): TGCAGCGTTGAGAGCGGGACACTGAACACAGATACGCAGTATTTT. It codes for CSVESGTLNTDTQYF.

The chain carries TRBV7-9 and TRBJ2-7; a possible D gene is TRBD1 (6 bases). Trimming shortened V by 8 bases and J by 2 bases, and 10 bases separated the two germline ends. This CDR3 comprises 12 residues. CDR1 is SEHNR and CDR2 is FQNEAQ in the germline V gene (reference sequence). The DNA for the CDR3 is TGTGCCAGCGGGGACACCACCTACGAGCAGTACTTC. This encodes CASGDTTYEQYF.